What follows are 25 T cell receptor beta chains derived from one specimen sequenced in a study of shared clonotypes between healthy human individuals. Only in-frame clones appear in the TCRdb table, and some are missing; sequencing was by immunoSEQ multiplex PCR. In the table there are about 2.1 million clones, about 93% of which are singletons. Only CD45RO-negative cells positively selected for CCR7 counted as naive CD8 cells, so terminally differentiated effector memory CD45RA+ cells were excluded. What was sequenced was naive CD8+ T cells from PBMCs. The receptor set was obtained from a man aged 18 to 35 in good health. Some clones in this sample may be carry-over from other donors' samples.

V gene TRBV28 combines with J gene TRBJ2-2; TRBD1 agrees at 7 bases. This CDR3 comprises 15 residues. With 6 bases clipped from V and 2 bases from J, the junction kept 6 bases outside the gene matches. Germline loops: CDR1 MDHEN, CDR2 SYDVKM. The CDR3 loop reads CASSLTGVNTGELFF. The CDR3 DNA reads as TGTGCCAGCAGCCTAACAGGGGTTAACACCGGGGAGCTGTTTTTT.

The CDR3 coding sequence is TGCGCCAGCAGCCAAGTAGCCCTGGCTCCCGCAGGCGAGCAGTACTTC. This codes for CASSQVALAPAGEQYF. The rearrangement uses TRBV4-3 and TRBJ2-7; no definite D call. Germline CDR1 reads LGHNA; CDR2 reads YSLEER. V gave up 1 base and J gave up 6 bases, with 19 bases separating them. This CDR3 is 16 amino acids long.

The rearrangement joins TRBV11-2 to TRBJ2-1; TRBD2 is a possible D gene (7 bases). This CDR3 is built from 17 residues. V gave up 1 base and J gave up 0 bases, with 13 bases separating them. Per germline, CDR1 SGHAT and CDR2 FQNNGV. CDR3 residues: CASSLGGGLSSYNEQFF. Here the CDR3 DNA reads TGTGCCAGCAGCTTAGGGGGGGGCCTAAGCTCCTACAATGAGCAGTTCTTC. Full variable domain (missing parts from reference TRBV11-2 and TRBJ2-1): EAGVAQSPRYKIIEKRQSVAFWCNPISGHATLYWYQQILGQGPKLLIQFQNNGVVDDSQLPKDRFSAERLKGVDSTLKIQPAKLEDSAVYLCASSLGGGLSSYNEQFFGPGTRLTVL.

This chain uses TRBV28 with TRBJ2-3; D call uncertain. Between the trimmed V and J ends, which lost 5 bases and 1 base, there was a span of 16 bases. Germline CDR1 is MDHEN and CDR2 is SYDVKM. The CDR3 runs 16 residues. The chain's CDR3 is CASSPDGLRGTDTQYF. CDR3 coding DNA: TGTGCCAGCAGTCCCGACGGCTTGCGAGGCACAGATACGCAGTATTTT.

This clone was observed a few times. The rearrangement uses TRBV7-9 and TRBJ1-1; D gene unclear. This CDR3 region has 13 residues. Looked up from germline, CDR1 is SEHNR and CDR2 is FQNEAQ (reference sequence). V dropped 4 bases and J dropped 1 base, with 7 bases sitting between them. The CDR3 region has the DNA TGTGCCAGCAGCTCAACACAGAACACTGAAGCTTTCTTT. Its protein is CASSSTQNTEAFF.

In its sample, this clone was seen once. This sequence joins TRBV4-2 and TRBJ2-3; weak D call: TRBD2 (5 bases). The germline V gene has CDR1 LGHNA and CDR2 YNFKEQ. Trimming removed 0 bases at V and 1 base at J, with 26 bases between. The CDR3 length is 21 residues. The chain's CDR3 is CASSQELGSVPVISRTDTQYF. The CDR3, as DNA: TGTGCCAGCAGCCAAGAGCTGGGTAGCGTGCCAGTGATATCCCGCACAGATACGCAGTATTTT.

J is TRBJ2-2 and V is TRBV10-2, with D unresolved. V lost 2 bases, J lost 8 bases, and 18 bases lay in between. This CDR3 comprises 16 residues. CDR1 is WSHSY, CDR2 SAAADI, per germline. The CDR3 is CASSEIIETTEGELFF. CDR3 nucleotides: TGCGCCAGCAGTGAGATAATAGAGACCACTGAAGGGGAGCTGTTTTTT.

J is TRBJ1-1 and V is TRBV25-1; the D gene is possibly TRBD1 (6 bases). Between the trimmed V and J ends, which lost 4 bases and 0 bases, there was a span of 15 bases. The germline V gene encodes CDR1 MGHDK and CDR2 SYGVNS. The CDR3 consists of 16 residues. CDR3 in amino acids: CASSAGTKILNTEAFF. CDR3 sequence (DNA): TGTGCCAGCAGTGCCGGGACAAAGATACTGAACACTGAAGCTTTCTTT.

This sequence joins TRBV4-1 and TRBJ2-4, with D uncertain. Per the germline V gene, CDR1 is MGHRA and CDR2 is YSYEKL. V lost 3 bases to trimming and J lost 0 bases, with 9 bases between them. CDR3 length: 15 residues. In nucleotides, the CDR3 is TGCGCCAGCAGCCACCGCGAGCTAGCCAAAAACATTCAGTACTTC. Translated: CASSHRELAKNIQYF.

The V and J genes are TRBV27 and TRBJ2-7, with D possibly TRBD2 on 5 matching bases. Germline lookup yields CDR1 MNHEY and CDR2 SMNVEV (reference sequence). The CDR3 extends over 14 amino acids. V gave up 0 bases and J gave up 7 bases, with 13 bases separating them. The chain's CDR3 is CASSLSQRRGEQYF. The DNA of the CDR3 is TGTGCCAGCAGTTTATCCCAGCGGAGAGGTGAGCAGTACTTC.

The chain uses TRBV10-3 and TRBJ2-7; the D gene could be TRBD1 or TRBD2 (7 bases each). V lost 6 bases and J 3 bases, leaving 12 bases between the germline ends. The germline CDR1 and CDR2 sequences are ENHRY and SYGVKD. This CDR3 spans 13 amino acids. In nucleotides, the CDR3 is TGTGCCATCAGGGCGGGGGACAGCTACGAGCAGTACTTC. It is translated as CAIRAGDSYEQYF.

This chain uses TRBV4-3 with TRBJ2-2; TRBD2 matches at 7 bases. Looked up from germline, CDR1 is LGHNA and CDR2 is YSLEER. This CDR3 comprises 14 residues. Unmatched junction bases numbered 2, after V lost 3 bases and J lost 4 bases. The CDR3 sequence: CASSHGLGTGELFF. CDR3 DNA sequence: TGCGCCAGCAGCCATGGACTAGGCACCGGGGAGCTGTTTTTT.

The J gene is TRBJ1-1, the V gene TRBV10-3; D uncertain. Deletions cut 5 bases from V and 1 base from J, with 11 bases between. The CDR3 contains 14 residues. The germline V gene encodes CDR1 ENHRY and CDR2 SYGVKD. The CDR3 spells CAISISTANTEAFF. The CDR3 DNA follows: TGTGCCATCAGTATATCGACGGCGAACACTGAAGCTTTCTTT.

In this sample, this clone turned up a few times. The chain joins TRBV28 to TRBJ1-4; D uncertain. V gave up 2 bases and J gave up 7 bases, with 11 bases separating them. The CDR3 is 14 residues long. The V gene's germline CDR1 is MDHEN and CDR2 SYDVKM. This CDR3 is CASSLRPVGEKLFF. The CDR3 DNA is TGTGCCAGCAGTTTACGACCGGTGGGTGAAAAACTGTTTTTT. Filled out from reference TRBV28 and TRBJ1-4, the complete variable domain reads DVKVTQSSRYLVKRTGEKVFLECVQDMDHENMFWYRQDPGLGLRLIYFSYDVKMKEKGDIPEGYSVSREKKERFSLILESASTNQTSMYLCASSLRPVGEKLFFGSGTQLSVL.

As for this clone: The sample holds other DNA sequences that translate to the same CDR3. J is TRBJ2-7 and V is TRBV27; D is uncertain. The CDR3 spans 11 residues. Per germline, CDR1 MNHEY and CDR2 SMNVEV (reference sequence). The germline V and J ends were trimmed by 4 bases and 4 bases, with 5 bases remaining between them. CDR3 coding DNA: TGTGCCAGCAGTTCACAATACGAGCAGTACTTC. This gives the protein CASSSQYEQYF.

The rearrangement links TRBV19 to TRBJ2-5, with 11 nucleotides matching TRBD1. Losses at the gene ends were 8 bases for V and 5 bases for J; bases not matched to a gene: 4. CDR1 is LNHDA, CDR2 SQIVND, per germline (reference sequence). This CDR3 comprises 13 residues. CDR3 DNA: TGTGCCAGTTGGGACAGGGGGGAGGAGACCCAGTACTTC. This translates into CASWDRGEETQYF.

The V call is TRBV7-2, the J call TRBJ2-1, with D possibly being TRBD1 (6 bases). V lost 4 bases, J lost 2 bases, and 9 bases lay in between. CDR1 and CDR2 (germline): SGHTA, FQGNSA. The CDR3 extends over 14 amino acids. The CDR3 DNA sequence: TGTGCCAGCAGCTCTAGGGACACCTACAATGAGCAGTTCTTC. This codes for CASSSRDTYNEQFF.

This chain joins TRBV27 and TRBJ2-1; 10 bases fit TRBD2. CDR3 length: 15 residues. Germline V gives CDR1 MNHEY, CDR2 SMNVEV (reference sequence). J lost 4 bases, V lost 6 bases, and 6 bases had no gene match. In DNA form, the CDR3 reads TGTGCCAGCAGGCGGACTAGCGGACAATACAATGAGCAGTTCTTC. Encoded protein: CASRRTSGQYNEQFF.

The chain employs TRBV14 and TRBJ2-7, with D perhaps TRBD2 (5 bases). Germline V gene lookup returns CDR1 SGHDN and CDR2 FVKESK. Trimming took 4 bases from V and 12 from J, leaving 16 bases between them. The CDR3 contains 12 residues. The CDR3 loop is CASSPGFGSPYF. The CDR3 nucleotides read TGTGCCAGCAGCCCGGGGTTTGGGTCACCGTACTTC. Full variable domain (missing parts from reference TRBV14 and TRBJ2-7): EAGVTQFPSHSVIEKGQTVTLRCDPISGHDNLYWYRRVMGKEIKFLLHFVKESKQDESGMPNNRFLAERTGGTYSTLKVQPAELEDSGVYFCASSPGFGSPYFGPGTRLTVT.

V is TRBV7-6 and J is TRBJ1-1, with D possibly being TRBD1 (5 bases). CDR1 SGHVS and CDR2 FNYEAQ come from the germline V gene. The CDR3 runs to 14 residues. V shed 4 bases and J shed 2 bases, with 11 bases lying between them. CDR3 sequence (DNA): TGTGCCAGCAGCTCTGCAGGGTATAACACTGAAGCTTTCTTT. Translating gives CASSSAGYNTEAFF.

The CDR3 reads CASSLGGWGETQYF. The CDR3 DNA follows: TGTGCCAGCAGCTTAGGTGGGTGGGGAGAGACCCAGTACTTC. This sequence joins TRBV11-2 and TRBJ2-5; D unresolved. The germline V and J ends were trimmed by 1 base and 4 bases, with 10 bases remaining between them. CDR1 SGHAT and CDR2 FQNNGV come from the germline V gene. CDR3 length: 14 amino acids.

The chain employs TRBV6-5 and TRBJ1-2, with TRBD1 matching over 10 bases. The germline V gene has CDR1 MNHEY and CDR2 SVGAGI. Trimming cost V 0 bases and J 9 bases; bases outside gene matches: 10. The CDR3 has 16 amino acids. The CDR3 bases are TGTGCCAGCAGTTACTCGATGGGACAGGGGCCGAATAGCTACACCTTC. Translated, it gives CASSYSMGQGPNSYTF.

The CDR3 here is CASSAGTGGYEQYF. The CDR3 nucleotides are TGTGCCAGCAGTGCCGGGACAGGGGGCTACGAGCAGTACTTC. The chain couples TRBV6-6 to TRBJ2-7; 11 bases agree with TRBD1. This CDR3 is 14 amino acids long. Germline CDR1 reads MNHNY; CDR2 reads SVGAGI (reference sequence). J gave up 3 bases and V 5 bases, and 3 bases lay outside the gene matches.

The chain recombines TRBV6-4 with TRBJ2-2; the D is unclear. Germline V CDR1 and CDR2: MRHNA, SNTAGT. This CDR3 has 14 amino acids. The ends were cut back, 2 bases at V and 7 bases at J, with 11 bases in the middle. The CDR3 region has the DNA TGTGCCAGCAGTGACCGAAAAGGCGACGGGGAGCTGTTTTTT. This gives the protein CASSDRKGDGELFF.

The chain uses TRBV9 and TRBJ2-3; 9 nucleotides line up with TRBD2. The V gene end was trimmed by 0 bases and the J gene end by 2 bases; junction bases not matched to a gene: 7. The CDR3 has 17 amino acids. Germline V gene sequence: CDR1 SGDLS, CDR2 YYNGEE. In nucleotides, the CDR3 is TGTGCCAGCAGCGTAGTTGGTCTAGCGGGAACCACAGATACGCAGTATTTT. Protein sequence: CASSVVGLAGTTDTQYF.